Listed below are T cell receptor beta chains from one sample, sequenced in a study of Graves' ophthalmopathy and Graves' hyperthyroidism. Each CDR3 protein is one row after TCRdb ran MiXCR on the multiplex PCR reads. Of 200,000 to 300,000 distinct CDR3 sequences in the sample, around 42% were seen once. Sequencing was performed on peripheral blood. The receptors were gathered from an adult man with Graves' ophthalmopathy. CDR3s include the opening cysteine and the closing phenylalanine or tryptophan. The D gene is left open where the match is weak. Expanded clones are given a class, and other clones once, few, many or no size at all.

cdr3_aa: CASSLGRGVNQPQHF; cdr3_nt: TGTGCCAGCAGCCTGGGGAGGGGGGTCAATCAGCCCCAGCATTTT; d_call: .; v_call: TRBV7-9; j_call: TRBJ1-5; clone_size: .
cdr3_aa: CASSLGESVGYTF; cdr3_nt: TGTGCCAGCAGCCTTGGGGAATCGGTTGGCTACACCTTC; d_call: .; v_call: TRBV12-3/TRBV12-4; j_call: TRBJ1-2; clone_size: .
cdr3_aa: CAISETSTYEQYF; cdr3_nt: TGTGCCATCAGTGAGACTTCGACCTACGAGCAGTACTTC; d_call: .; v_call: TRBV10-3; j_call: TRBJ2-7; clone_size: many
cdr3_aa: CASSGQPSGANVLTF; cdr3_nt: TGTGCCAGCAGTGGTCAGCCCTCTGGGGCCAACGTCCTGACTTTC; d_call: .; v_call: TRBV2; j_call: TRBJ2-6; clone_size: few
cdr3_aa: CASSIAFNYGYTF; cdr3_nt: TGTGCCAGTAGTATCGCATTCAACTATGGCTACACCTTC; d_call: .; v_call: TRBV19; j_call: TRBJ1-2; clone_size: few
cdr3_aa: CASSHPGQATEYF; cdr3_nt: TGTGCCAGCAGCCACCCCGGACAGGCTACGGAGTACTTC; d_call: TRBD1; v_call: TRBV4-1; j_call: TRBJ2-7; clone_size: once
cdr3_aa: CASSFAFEYNEQFF; cdr3_nt: TGTGCCAGCAGCTTTGCGTTCGAATACAATGAGCAGTTCTTC; d_call: .; v_call: TRBV2; j_call: TRBJ2-1; clone_size: once
cdr3_aa: CASSVGGGAVTGELFF; cdr3_nt: TGTGCCAGCAGCGTAGGGGGGGGCGCCGTGACCGGGGAGCTGTTTTTT; d_call: .; v_call: TRBV9; j_call: TRBJ2-2; clone_size: .
cdr3_aa: CASSLAGSNTGELFF; cdr3_nt: TGTGCCAGCAGTTTGGCAGGGTCGAACACCGGGGAGCTGTTTTTT; d_call: .; v_call: TRBV12-3/TRBV12-4; j_call: TRBJ2-2; clone_size: few
cdr3_aa: CAAGDSTDTKYF; cdr3_nt: TGTGCCGCCGGGGATAGCACAGATACGAAGTATTTT; d_call: .; v_call: TRBV10-3; j_call: TRBJ2-3; clone_size: .
cdr3_aa: CASSLQPGRETQYF; cdr3_nt: TGTGCCAGCAGCTTACAGCCGGGTCGGGAGACCCAGTACTTC; d_call: .; v_call: TRBV5-6; j_call: TRBJ2-5; clone_size: .
cdr3_aa: CASSLESEGSPLHF; cdr3_nt: TGCGCCAGCAGCTTGGAGTCGGAGGGGTCACCCCTCCACTTT; d_call: .; v_call: TRBV5-1; j_call: TRBJ1-6; clone_size: .
cdr3_aa: CASGSPENTEAFF; cdr3_nt: TGTGCTAGTGGTTCCCCAGAGAACACTGAAGCTTTCTTT; d_call: .; v_call: TRBV12-5; j_call: TRBJ1-1; clone_size: few
cdr3_aa: CASSARSGANVLTF; cdr3_nt: TGTGCCAGCAGTGCGCGCTCTGGGGCCAACGTCCTGACTTTC; d_call: .; v_call: TRBV2; j_call: TRBJ2-6; clone_size: many
cdr3_aa: CSARDKRAGPSYEQYF; cdr3_nt: TGCAGTGCTAGAGATAAACGGGCGGGGCCTTCCTACGAGCAGTACTTC; d_call: .; v_call: TRBV20-1; j_call: TRBJ2-7; clone_size: once